Listed here is a single TCR beta chain. A read error may produce the germline difference seen at one junction end. This entry is derived from a study of T cell changes during pregnancy in multiple sclerosis. Measured with immunoSEQ multiplex PCR; TCRdb has only the in-frame clones, and not every one. Here the sample spans just over 65,000 clones, roughly nine tenths being singletons. The CDR3 loop spans 16 amino acids. Per germline, CDR1 SGHTA and CDR2 FQGNSA. Here the sequenced sample was peripheral blood, taken in the second trimester of pregnancy. The TCR sequence derives from a female donor with multiple sclerosis, enrolled in a pregnancy study. The chain has TRBV7-2 and TRBJ2-5; a possible D gene is TRBD1 (5 bases). As DNA, the CDR3 is TGTGCCAGCACCCCCGTTGGGGCCATACCCCAAGAGGCCCAGTACTTC. This encodes CASTPVGAIPQEAQYF.